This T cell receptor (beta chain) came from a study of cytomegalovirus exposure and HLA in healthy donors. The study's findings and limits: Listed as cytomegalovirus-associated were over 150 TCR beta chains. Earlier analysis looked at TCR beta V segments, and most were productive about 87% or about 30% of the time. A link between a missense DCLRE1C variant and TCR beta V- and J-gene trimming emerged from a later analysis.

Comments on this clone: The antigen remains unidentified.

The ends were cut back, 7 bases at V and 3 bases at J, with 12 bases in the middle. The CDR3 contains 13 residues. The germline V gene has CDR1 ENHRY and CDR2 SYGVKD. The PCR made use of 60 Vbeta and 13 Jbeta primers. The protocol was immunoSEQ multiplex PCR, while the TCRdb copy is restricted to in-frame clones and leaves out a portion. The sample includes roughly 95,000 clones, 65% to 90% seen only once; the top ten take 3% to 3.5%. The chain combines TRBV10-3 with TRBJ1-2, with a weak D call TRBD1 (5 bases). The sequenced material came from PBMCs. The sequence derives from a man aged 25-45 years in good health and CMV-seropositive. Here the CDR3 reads CAINPGIDYGYTF. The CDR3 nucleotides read TGTGCCATCAACCCAGGGATAGACTATGGCTACACCTTC.